What follows is one T cell receptor beta chain and its context. These data originate in a study of CD8 T cells in Susac syndrome. From blood CD8+ and CD4+ T cells, TCR beta sequences were generated. The J segment lost 3 bases and the V segment lost 3 bases, leaving 3 bases of the junction unmatched. The CDR3 has 15 residues. Germline CDR1 SGDLS, CDR2 YYNGEE. RNA totalling about 0.45 to 1 ug underwent reverse transcription with random hexamers. Multiplex PCR with immunoSEQ amplified the TCR beta CDR3 across 54 Vbeta and 13 Jbeta. TCRdb analysed the immunoSEQ multiplex PCR reads with MiXCR anew, one entry per CDR3 protein. The repertoire holds tens of thousands of distinct CDR3 sequences, with over 95% as singletons.

This TCR derives from a human donor with multiple sclerosis. The sequenced sample consisted of CD4+ T cells from PBMCs. This chain connects TRBV9 to TRBJ2-5, with TRBD1 matching over 12 bases. The CDR3, as DNA: TGTGCCAGCAGCGAGGGACAGGGGGCAGAAGAGACCCAGTACTTC. Amino acid sequence: CASSEGQGAEETQYF. The whole variable domain, filled in from reference TRBV9 and TRBJ2-5, reads DSGVTQTPKHLITATGQRVTLRCSPRSGDLSVYWYQQSLDQGLQFLIQYYNGEERAKGNILERFSAQQFPDLHSELNLSSLELGDSALYFCASSEGQGAEETQYFGPGTRLLVL.